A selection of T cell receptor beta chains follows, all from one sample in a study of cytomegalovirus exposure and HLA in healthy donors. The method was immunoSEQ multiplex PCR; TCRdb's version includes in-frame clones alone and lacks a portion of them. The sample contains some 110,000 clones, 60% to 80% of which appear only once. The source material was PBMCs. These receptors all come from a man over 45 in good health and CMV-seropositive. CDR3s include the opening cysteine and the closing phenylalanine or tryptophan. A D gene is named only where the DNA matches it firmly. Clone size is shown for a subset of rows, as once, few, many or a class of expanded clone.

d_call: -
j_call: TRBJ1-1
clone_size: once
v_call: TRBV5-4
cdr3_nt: TGTGCCAGCAGCACACCTTCAACCCGGGTCACTGAAGCTTTCTTT
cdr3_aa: CASSTPSTRVTEAFF

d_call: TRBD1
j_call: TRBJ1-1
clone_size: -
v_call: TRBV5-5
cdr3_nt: TGTGCCAGCAGCTTCCCGGCTGGACAGGTGAACACTGAAGCTTTCTTT
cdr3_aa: CASSFPAGQVNTEAFF

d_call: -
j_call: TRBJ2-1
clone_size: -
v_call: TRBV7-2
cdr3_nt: TGTGCCAGCAGGGAGGTAGGGTACAATGAGCAGTTCTTC
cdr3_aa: CASREVGYNEQFF

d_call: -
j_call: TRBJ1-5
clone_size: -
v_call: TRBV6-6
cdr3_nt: TGTGCCAGCAGACCCGACAGGATGGGTCAGCCCCAGCATTTT
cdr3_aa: CASRPDRMGQPQHF

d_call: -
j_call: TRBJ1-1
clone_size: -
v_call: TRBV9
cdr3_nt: TGTGCCAGCAGCGCCGACAGGATGAACACTGAAGCTTTCTTT
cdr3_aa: CASSADRMNTEAFF

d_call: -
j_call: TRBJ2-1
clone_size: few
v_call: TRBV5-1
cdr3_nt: TGCGCCAGCAGCTTGGAGAGAAGAAATGAGCAGTTCTTC
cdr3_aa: CASSLERRNEQFF

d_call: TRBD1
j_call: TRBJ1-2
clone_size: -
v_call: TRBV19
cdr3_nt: TGTGCCAGTTCCTTTTCCAGGGGGCAAAGATATGGCTACACCTTC
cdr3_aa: CASSFSRGQRYGYTF

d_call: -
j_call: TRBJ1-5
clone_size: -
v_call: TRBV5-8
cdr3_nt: TGTGCCAGCAGCTTGGGAACAGGGAATCAGCCCCAGCATTTT
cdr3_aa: CASSLGTGNQPQHF

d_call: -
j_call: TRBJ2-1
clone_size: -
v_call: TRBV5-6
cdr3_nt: TGTGCCAGCAACGCGGAAAGAGTCGGGTCCTACAATGAGCAGTTCTTC
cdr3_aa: CASNAERVGSYNEQFF

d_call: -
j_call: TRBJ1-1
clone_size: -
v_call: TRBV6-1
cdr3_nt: TGTGCCAGCAGTCCACCTCAGGGGCAAGGTGAAGCTTTCTTT
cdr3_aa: CASSPPQGQGEAFF

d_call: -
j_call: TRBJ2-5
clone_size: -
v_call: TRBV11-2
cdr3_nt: TGTGCCAGCAGCTTTCCCGGAGCGTACCAAGAGACCCAGTACTTC
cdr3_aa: CASSFPGAYQETQYF

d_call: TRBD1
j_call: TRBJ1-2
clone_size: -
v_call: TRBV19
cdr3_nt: TGTGCCAGTAGTATGGGGACAGGCTATGGCTACACCTTC
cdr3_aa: CASSMGTGYGYTF

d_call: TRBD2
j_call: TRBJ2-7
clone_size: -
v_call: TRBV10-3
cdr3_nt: TGTGCCATCATGCCTAGCGGAGATCCCATCTACGAGCAGTACTTC
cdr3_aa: CAIMPSGDPIYEQYF

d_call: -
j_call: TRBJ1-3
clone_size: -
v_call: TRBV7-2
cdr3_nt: TGTGCCAGCAGCTTAGGAGGGTCTGGAAACACCATATATTTT
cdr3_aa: CASSLGGSGNTIYF

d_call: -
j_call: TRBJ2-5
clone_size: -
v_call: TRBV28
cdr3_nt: TGTGCCAGCAGCCAACCTTCGGTACAAGAGACCCAGTACTTC
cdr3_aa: CASSQPSVQETQYF

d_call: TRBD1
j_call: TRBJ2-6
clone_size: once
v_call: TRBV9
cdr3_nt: TGTGCCAGCAGCCAAGGGACAGTTTACTCTGGGGCCAACGTCCTGACTTTC
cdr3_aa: CASSQGTVYSGANVLTF

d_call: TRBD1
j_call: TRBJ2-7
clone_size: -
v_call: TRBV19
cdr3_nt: TGTGCCAGTAGTCGCGCCGGGACAGGGACCTACGAGCAGTACTTC
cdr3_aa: CASSRAGTGTYEQYF

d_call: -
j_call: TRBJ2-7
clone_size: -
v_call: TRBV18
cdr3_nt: TGTGCCAGCTCACAGGACAGAACAGCCTACGAGCAGTACTTC
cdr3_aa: CASSQDRTAYEQYF

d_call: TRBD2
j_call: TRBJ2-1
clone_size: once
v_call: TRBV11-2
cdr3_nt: TGTGCCAGCAGCTACATTGAGGGCGGGGGGTCCTACAATGAGCAGTTCTTC
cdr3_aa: CASSYIEGGGSYNEQFF

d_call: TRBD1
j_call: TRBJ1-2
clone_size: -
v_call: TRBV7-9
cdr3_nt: TGTGCCAGCAGCTGGACAGGGATCGAGGGCTACACCTTC
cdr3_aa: CASSWTGIEGYTF

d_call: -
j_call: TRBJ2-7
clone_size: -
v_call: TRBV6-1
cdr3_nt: TGTGCCAGCAGTGGGAATACTCGGACAGACTACGAGCAGTACTTC
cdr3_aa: CASSGNTRTDYEQYF

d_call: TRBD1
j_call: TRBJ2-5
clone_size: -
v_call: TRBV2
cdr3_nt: TGTGCCAGCGCCGGGACAGGGCGGCGAGAGACCCAGTACTTC
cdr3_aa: CASAGTGRRETQYF